These T cell receptor beta chains were read from a single sample in a study of tumor and adjacent non-tumor tissue in lung cancer. TCRdb reprocessed the multiplex PCR reads with MiXCR, giving one entry per CDR3 protein. The table shows 200,000 to 250,000 distinct CDR3 sequences, with roughly 70% occurring only once. Sequenced: lung tumor tissue. Receptor source: a man in his 60s with non-small cell lung cancer. Each CDR3 is given with its conserved first and last residue. The order of the fields is J gene, D gene, clone size, V gene, CDR3 protein, CDR3 DNA. The D gene is left open where the match is weak. Clone size is not always given. Where it is, it says once, few, many or a class for expanded clones.

j_call: TRBJ2-2; d_call: TRBD2; clone_size: NA; v_call: TRBV6-6; cdr3_aa: CASSTAGTTGELFF; cdr3_nt: TGTGCCAGCAGCACAGCGGGGACCACCGGGGAGCTGTTTTTT
j_call: TRBJ2-5; d_call: NA; clone_size: NA; v_call: TRBV20-1; cdr3_aa: CSAILGTRGRETKYF; cdr3_nt: TGCAGTGCGATTCTGGGAACTAGAGGGAGAGAGACCAAGTACTTC
j_call: TRBJ2-7; d_call: NA; clone_size: NA; v_call: TRBV5-1; cdr3_aa: CASSLEVRGREQYF; cdr3_nt: TGCGCCAGCAGCTTGGAGGTAAGGGGAAGGGAGCAGTACTTC
j_call: TRBJ2-3; d_call: NA; clone_size: NA; v_call: TRBV11-3; cdr3_aa: CASVLSSGADTQYF; cdr3_nt: TGTGCCAGCGTCTTAAGTTCAGGGGCAGATACGCAGTATTTT
j_call: TRBJ2-2; d_call: NA; clone_size: NA; v_call: TRBV4-1; cdr3_aa: CASRPLRDNRGFGELFF; cdr3_nt: TGCGCCAGCAGGCCGCTCCGGGACAACCGAGGCTTCGGGGAGCTGTTTTTT
j_call: TRBJ2-2; d_call: NA; clone_size: NA; v_call: TRBV11-2; cdr3_aa: CASSLANIWELFF; cdr3_nt: TGTGCCAGTAGCCTGGCGAACATCTGGGAGCTGTTTTTT
j_call: TRBJ2-1; d_call: TRBD2; clone_size: NA; v_call: TRBV20-1; cdr3_aa: CSAIGTNRTYTNNEQFF; cdr3_nt: TGCAGTGCTATCGGGACTAACAGGACCTACACCAACAATGAGCAGTTCTTC
j_call: TRBJ1-1; d_call: NA; clone_size: NA; v_call: TRBV11-3; cdr3_aa: CASTWDMNTEAFF; cdr3_nt: TGTGCCAGCACTTGGGACATGAACACTGAAGCTTTCTTT
j_call: TRBJ1-1; d_call: TRBD1; clone_size: NA; v_call: TRBV6-1; cdr3_aa: CASSERDRGTEAFF; cdr3_nt: TGTGCCAGCAGTGAACGAGACAGGGGCACTGAAGCTTTCTTT
j_call: TRBJ1-5; d_call: NA; clone_size: many; v_call: TRBV30; cdr3_aa: CACCSNQPQHF; cdr3_nt: TGTGCCTGTTGTAGCAATCAGCCCCAGCATTTT
j_call: TRBJ2-5; d_call: NA; clone_size: many; v_call: TRBV11-2; cdr3_aa: CASALRGSGETQYF; cdr3_nt: TGTGCCAGCGCGCTGAGGGGGTCAGGAGAGACCCAGTACTTC
j_call: TRBJ2-3; d_call: NA; clone_size: NA; v_call: TRBV19; cdr3_aa: CASSTSCRGRGDTQYF; cdr3_nt: TGTGCCAGTAGTACCTCGTGTAGGGGCCGGGGAGATACGCAGTATTTT
j_call: TRBJ1-5; d_call: TRBD1; clone_size: many; v_call: TRBV20-1; cdr3_aa: CSAIAWGQGNQPQHF; cdr3_nt: TGCAGTGCCATAGCGTGGGGACAGGGTAATCAGCCCCAGCATTTT
j_call: TRBJ1-1; d_call: NA; clone_size: NA; v_call: TRBV11-3; cdr3_aa: CASNIDRRFEAFF; cdr3_nt: TGTGCCAGCAACATAGACCGGCGGTTTGAAGCCTTCTTT
j_call: TRBJ1-2; d_call: NA; clone_size: NA; v_call: TRBV4-2; cdr3_aa: CASSQDSINYGYTF; cdr3_nt: TGTGCCAGCAGCCAAGACTCTATAAACTATGGCTACACCTTC
j_call: TRBJ1-2; d_call: NA; clone_size: NA; v_call: TRBV14; cdr3_aa: CASSQEQGSYGYTF; cdr3_nt: TGTGCCAGCAGCCAAGAACAGGGTTCCTATGGCTACACCTTC
j_call: TRBJ2-4; d_call: TRBD1; clone_size: NA; v_call: TRBV4-3; cdr3_aa: CSSSQVDRGHKNIQYF; cdr3_nt: TGCTCCAGCAGCCAGGTTGACAGGGGGCACAAAAACATTCAGTACTTC
j_call: TRBJ1-5; d_call: NA; clone_size: once; v_call: TRBV6-6; cdr3_aa: CVSSPLGLSNQPQHF; cdr3_nt: TGTGTCAGCAGTCCCCTCGGCCTTAGCAATCAGCCCCAGCATTTC
j_call: TRBJ2-5; d_call: TRBD2; clone_size: once; v_call: TRBV20-1; cdr3_aa: CSTRDMMGTSKRETQYF; cdr3_nt: TGCAGTACTAGAGATATGATGGGGACTAGCAAGAGAGAGACCCAGTACTTC
j_call: TRBJ2-3; d_call: NA; clone_size: NA; v_call: TRBV12-3/TRBV12-4; cdr3_aa: CASRIQGGPDTQYF; cdr3_nt: TGTGCCAGCAGGATCCAGGGGGGCCCAGATACGCAGTATTTT
j_call: TRBJ1-1; d_call: NA; clone_size: NA; v_call: TRBV4-3; cdr3_aa: CARSQDIPGSSGTEAFF; cdr3_nt: TGTGCCAGGAGCCAAGACATTCCGGGCAGTTCGGGCACCGAAGCTTTCTTT
j_call: TRBJ1-2; d_call: NA; clone_size: many; v_call: TRBV20-1; cdr3_aa: CSAMRDTSYGYTF; cdr3_nt: TGCAGTGCTATGCGGGACACTTCGTATGGCTACACCTTC
j_call: TRBJ2-3; d_call: TRBD2; clone_size: NA; v_call: TRBV20-1; cdr3_aa: CSASTSGRKSDMQYF; cdr3_nt: TGCAGTGCTTCGACTAGCGGGAGAAAATCAGATATGCAGTATTTC
j_call: TRBJ1-1; d_call: NA; clone_size: NA; v_call: TRBV6-1; cdr3_aa: CASSPRGRGNTEAFF; cdr3_nt: TGTGCCAGCAGTCCCCGCGGCAGGGGGAACACTGAAGCTTTCTTT
j_call: TRBJ2-1; d_call: TRBD2; clone_size: once; v_call: TRBV20-1; cdr3_aa: CSASGASGSYNEQFF; cdr3_nt: TGCAGTGCTTCGGGGGCTAGCGGGAGCTACAATGAGCAGTTCTTC
j_call: TRBJ1-6; d_call: TRBD1; clone_size: NA; v_call: TRBV28; cdr3_aa: CASTNRGRASPLHF; cdr3_nt: TGTGCCAGCACTAACAGGGGGCGCGCTTCACCCCTCCACTTT
j_call: TRBJ2-2; d_call: NA; clone_size: NA; v_call: TRBV11-2; cdr3_aa: CASSYQSGYTGELFF; cdr3_nt: TGTGCCAGCAGCTATCAGAGCGGCTACACCGGGGAGCTGTTTTTT
j_call: TRBJ2-7; d_call: NA; clone_size: few; v_call: TRBV28; cdr3_aa: CASSLSSEQYF; cdr3_nt: TGTGCCAGCAGTTTATCGAGCGAGCAGTACTTC
j_call: TRBJ2-3; d_call: NA; clone_size: NA; v_call: TRBV6-2/TRBV6-3; cdr3_aa: CASTSLGSTDTQYF; cdr3_nt: TGTGCCAGCACCTCCCTCGGGAGCACAGATACGCAGTATTTT
j_call: TRBJ2-3; d_call: NA; clone_size: many; v_call: TRBV29-1; cdr3_aa: CSVHLITDTQYF; cdr3_nt: TGCAGCGTCCACTTGATCACAGATACGCAGTATTTT
j_call: TRBJ2-3; d_call: NA; clone_size: NA; v_call: TRBV6-5; cdr3_aa: CASIDKVGGTNMQYF; cdr3_nt: TGTGCCAGCATAGACAAGGTCGGGGGCACAAATATGCAGTATTTT
j_call: TRBJ2-7; d_call: TRBD1; clone_size: NA; v_call: TRBV12-3/TRBV12-4; cdr3_aa: CASTLGTGGWMDEQYF; cdr3_nt: TGTGCCAGCACTTTAGGGACAGGAGGGTGGATGGACGAGCAGTACTTC
j_call: TRBJ1-1; d_call: NA; clone_size: NA; v_call: TRBV11-1; cdr3_aa: CASSLAVGVGTNPEAFF; cdr3_nt: TGTGCCAGCAGTTTAGCAGTCGGGGTTGGAACCAACCCTGAAGCTTTCTTT
j_call: TRBJ1-5; d_call: TRBD1; clone_size: few; v_call: TRBV29-1; cdr3_aa: CSVSSGQGWDQPQHF; cdr3_nt: TGCAGCGTGAGCAGCGGACAGGGATGGGATCAGCCCCAGCATTTT
j_call: TRBJ1-2; d_call: NA; clone_size: NA; v_call: TRBV12-3/TRBV12-4; cdr3_aa: CAIKDTGQTNYGYTF; cdr3_nt: TGTGCCATCAAAGACACCGGACAGACAAACTATGGCTACACCTTC
j_call: TRBJ2-3; d_call: TRBD1; clone_size: many; v_call: TRBV4-3; cdr3_aa: CASSHITGTGGADTQYF; cdr3_nt: TGCGCCAGCAGCCACATTACGGGGACAGGGGGCGCAGATACGCAGTATTTT
j_call: TRBJ2-2; d_call: NA; clone_size: NA; v_call: TRBV30; cdr3_aa: CAWRDTSNTGELFF; cdr3_nt: TGTGCCTGGCGGGACACTTCGAACACCGGGGAGCTGTTTTTT
j_call: TRBJ2-3; d_call: NA; clone_size: NA; v_call: TRBV11-3; cdr3_aa: CDSSSVGRFSTDTQYF; cdr3_nt: TGTGACAGCAGCTCAGTCGGGAGATTTAGCACAGATACGCAGTATTTT
j_call: TRBJ1-1; d_call: NA; clone_size: NA; v_call: TRBV5-6; cdr3_aa: CASGWFTEAFF; cdr3_nt: TGTGCCAGCGGCTGGTTCACTGAAGCTTTCTTT
j_call: TRBJ2-4; d_call: NA; clone_size: NA; v_call: TRBV7-9; cdr3_aa: CANGGDIQYF; cdr3_nt: TGTGCCAACGGTGGAGACATTCAGTACTTC
j_call: TRBJ1-1; d_call: NA; clone_size: NA; v_call: TRBV20-1; cdr3_aa: CSVRDNGIRNTEAFF; cdr3_nt: TGTAGTGTTAGAGATAATGGAATAAGGAACACTGAAGCTTTCTTT
j_call: TRBJ2-1; d_call: TRBD2; clone_size: NA; v_call: TRBV5-1; cdr3_aa: CASSLITSGTNEQFF; cdr3_nt: TGCGCCAGCAGCTTGATCACTAGCGGTACCAATGAGCAGTTCTTC
j_call: TRBJ2-3; d_call: NA; clone_size: NA; v_call: TRBV12-3/TRBV12-4; cdr3_aa: CASSFGAADTQYF; cdr3_nt: TGTGCCAGCAGTTTCGGGGCGGCGGATACGCAGTATTTT
j_call: TRBJ2-5; d_call: NA; clone_size: many; v_call: TRBV29-1; cdr3_aa: CSMLGPSQETQYF; cdr3_nt: TGCAGCATGCTAGGGCCTTCTCAAGAGACCCAGTACTTC
j_call: TRBJ2-3; d_call: TRBD1; clone_size: many; v_call: TRBV29-1; cdr3_aa: CSVPPWTGLADTQYF; cdr3_nt: TGCAGCGTACCCCCGTGGACAGGGCTCGCAGATACGCAGTATTTT
j_call: TRBJ2-2; d_call: NA; clone_size: NA; v_call: TRBV6-2/TRBV6-3; cdr3_aa: CASQWNTGELFF; cdr3_nt: TGTGCCAGCCAGTGGAACACCGGGGAGCTGTTTTTT
j_call: TRBJ2-5; d_call: NA; clone_size: NA; v_call: TRBV6-5; cdr3_aa: CGSSDTGTEGVPYF; cdr3_nt: TGTGGCAGCAGTGATACCGGGACCGAGGGGGTCCCGTACTTC
j_call: TRBJ2-1; d_call: NA; clone_size: NA; v_call: TRBV11-2; cdr3_aa: CASSLGDPTINEQFF; cdr3_nt: TGTGCCAGCAGCTTAGGGGACCCCACCATTAATGAGCAGTTCTTC
j_call: TRBJ2-7; d_call: TRBD2; clone_size: NA; v_call: TRBV30; cdr3_aa: CAWNMGLTSEQYF; cdr3_nt: TGTGCCTGGAACATGGGACTAACGTCAGAGCAGTACTTC
j_call: TRBJ1-2; d_call: NA; clone_size: many; v_call: TRBV6-1; cdr3_aa: CASSEPQGWGYTF; cdr3_nt: TGTGCCAGCAGTGAACCCCAGGGTTGGGGCTACACCTTC
j_call: TRBJ2-3; d_call: NA; clone_size: many; v_call: TRBV6-1; cdr3_aa: CASSENPRGTDTQYF; cdr3_nt: TGTGCCAGCAGTGAAAACCCCCGGGGAACAGATACGCAGTATTTT
j_call: TRBJ1-1; d_call: NA; clone_size: NA; v_call: TRBV6-1; cdr3_aa: CVSRSGHLNIEAFF; cdr3_nt: TGTGTCAGCAGGTCGGGACATCTAAACATTGAAGCTTTCTTC
j_call: TRBJ2-1; d_call: NA; clone_size: NA; v_call: TRBV20-1; cdr3_aa: CGASLYNEQFF; cdr3_nt: TGCGGTGCTAGTTTGTACAATGAGCAGTTCTTC
j_call: TRBJ2-3; d_call: NA; clone_size: NA; v_call: TRBV12-3/TRBV12-4; cdr3_aa: CASGFEGSWSGTQYF; cdr3_nt: TGTGCCAGCGGTTTTGAGGGCTCCTGGTCAGGTACGCAGTATTTT
j_call: TRBJ2-7; d_call: NA; clone_size: many; v_call: TRBV20-1; cdr3_aa: CSAPSPGSLEQYF; cdr3_nt: TGCAGTGCCCCCTCTCCGGGGAGTCTCGAGCAGTACTTC